The clone carrying this T cell receptor (beta chain) was detected only a few times. Antigen unknown. TCRdb re-called the 5' RACE reads through MiXCR, storing one row per CDR3 protein. Seen here are around 680,000 distinct CDR3 sequences, 8.6% observed once, and the top ten hold around 0.98%. Germline V CDR1 and CDR2: SGHTA, FQGTGA. Germline trimming cut 4 bases from V and 1 base from J; bases unmatched to any gene: 6. The CDR3 totals 15 residues. The record originates from a study of identical twins. Notes on the study in general: Out-of-frame alpha sequences shared by twins were enriched for low generation probability.

Among all donors, each was a healthy Caucasian. These same data were also listed under a study on yellow fever vaccine responses in identical twins.

The receptor was derived from a woman aged 18 to 35 in good health. The sample consisted of PBMCs. This chain joins TRBV7-3 and TRBJ1-1; TRBD1 agrees at 7 bases. This chain's CDR3 is CASSSWDSQNTEAFF. DNA of the CDR3: TGTGCCAGCAGCTCCTGGGACAGTCAGAACACTGAAGCTTTCTTT.